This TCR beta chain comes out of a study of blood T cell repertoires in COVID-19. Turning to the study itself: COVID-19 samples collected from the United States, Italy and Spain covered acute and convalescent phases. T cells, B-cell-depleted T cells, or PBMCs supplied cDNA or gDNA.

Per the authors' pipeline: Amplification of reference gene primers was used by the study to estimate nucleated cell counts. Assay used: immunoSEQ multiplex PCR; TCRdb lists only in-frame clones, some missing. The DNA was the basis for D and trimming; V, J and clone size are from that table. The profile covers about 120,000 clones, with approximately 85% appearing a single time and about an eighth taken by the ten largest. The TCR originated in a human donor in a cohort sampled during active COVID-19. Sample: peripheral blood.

CDR3 nucleotide sequence: TGTGCCAGCAGCTTGTGGCTAGCGGGGGCCCTTGAGACCCAGTACTTC. Residues: CASSLWLAGALETQYF. The chain couples TRBV5-6 to TRBJ2-5, with 10 bases that match TRBD2. Germline assignment: CDR1 SGHDT and CDR2 YYEEEE. The CDR3 is 16 residues long. Trimming cost V 1 base and J 5 bases; bases outside gene matches: 8.